The TCR beta chain under discussion was sequenced for a study of blood T cell repertoires in COVID-19. Study-level background: The cDNA or gDNA used as material had been derived from T cells, B-cell-depleted T cells, or PBMCs.

The CDR3 loop spans 16 amino acids. The V gene end was trimmed by 2 bases and the J gene end by 4 bases; junction bases not matched to a gene: 7. Per the germline V gene, CDR1 is LGHNT and CDR2 is FRNRAP. Per the authors' pipeline: Reference gene primer amplification gave estimated nucleated cell counts. Here immunoSEQ multiplex PCR was the method, and the copy in TCRdb shows in-frame clones only, minus some. Clonal size and the V and J genes are those of that table, whereas D and trimming came from the DNA. This repertoire shows about 270,000 clones, 80% to 90% found once; its top ten account for more than 9.5%.

The clonotype was recovered from a woman in her 70s with acute or convalescent COVID-19. The chain has TRBV12-5 and TRBJ2-2, with TRBD2 identical over 7 bases. Sequenced material: peripheral blood. The CDR3 sequence is CASGLHRGGVTGELFF. CDR3 DNA sequence: TGTGCTAGTGGTTTGCACCGCGGGGGAGTCACCGGGGAGCTGTTTTTT.